Below are 18 T cell receptor beta chains sequenced from a single sample in a study of cytomegalovirus exposure and HLA in healthy donors. The PCR contained 60 Vbeta and 13 Jbeta primers. Generated by immunoSEQ multiplex PCR, the TCRdb table keeps only in-frame clones and is missing some. The sample has over 40,000 clones; around 60% are singletons. The sample was PBMCs. These receptor sequences come from a man between 60 and 75 years old in good health and CMV-seropositive.

This chain links TRBV19 with TRBJ2-3, with D uncertain. The germline V gene has CDR1 LNHDA and CDR2 SQIVND (reference sequence). The CDR3 runs 14 residues. Trimming removed 7 bases from V and 1 base from J, with 12 bases in between. The CDR3 here is CASTQVFGTDTQYF. Here the CDR3 DNA reads TGTGCCAGTACTCAGGTGTTCGGCACAGATACGCAGTATTTT.

This clone was counted between two and nine times. The chain links TRBV4-1 to TRBJ2-1; 8 bases are shared with TRBD2. The CDR3 sequence is 20 residues long. V lost 1 base to trimming and J lost 5 bases; unmatched junction nucleotides: 19. Germline CDR1 reads MGHRA; CDR2 reads YSYEKL. The CDR3 loop reads CASSQGNGRAVGAKNNEQFF. CDR3 DNA: TGCGCCAGCAGCCAAGGGAACGGGAGGGCCGTGGGGGCTAAAAACAATGAGCAGTTCTTC.

The J gene is TRBJ2-7, the V gene TRBV2, with D unclear. Between the trimmed V and J ends, which lost 2 bases and 4 bases, there was a span of 3 bases. The germline V gene encodes CDR1 SNHLY and CDR2 FYNNEI. The CDR3 consists of 11 residues. This CDR3 is CASSELYEQYF. Here the CDR3 DNA reads TGTGCCAGCAGTGAATTATACGAGCAGTACTTC.

V usage is TRBV5-4 and J usage is TRBJ2-2; 12 bases align to TRBD2. Germline V gene data show CDR1 as SGHNT and CDR2 as YYREEE (reference sequence). The CDR3 spans 19 residues. J lost 5 bases, V lost 2 bases, and 13 bases had no gene match. As DNA, the CDR3 is TGTGCCAGCAGCTTATTCGCTAGCGGGAGGGTTATAGAGACCGGGGAGCTGTTTTTT. Its translation is CASSLFASGRVIETGELFF.

The chain has TRBV5-1 and TRBJ2-7; D is uncertain. V was pared by 0 bases and J by 7 bases, with 11 bases between. CDR1 is SGHRS and CDR2 is YFSETQ in the germline V gene. CDR3 size: 13 residues. The CDR3 loop is CASSLDYSPEQYF. The CDR3 coding sequence is TGCGCCAGCAGCTTGGACTATTCCCCAGAGCAGTACTTC. Supplemented by reference TRBV5-1 and TRBJ2-7, the full variable domain reads KAGVTQTPRYLIKTRGQQVTLSCSPISGHRSVSWYQQTPGQGLQFLFEYFSETQRNKGNFPGRFSGRQFSNSRSEMNVSTLELGDSALYLCASSLDYSPEQYFGPGTRLTVT.

This clone was recorded a few times. Written as DNA, the CDR3 is TGTGCCAGCAGCTTAGATCCGACTAGCGGGAGGAATGAGCAGTTCTTC. This encodes CASSLDPTSGRNEQFF. V and J are TRBV11-3 and TRBJ2-1; TRBD2 agrees at 13 bases. CDR1 is SGHNT and CDR2 is YENEEA in the germline V gene. V shed 0 bases and J 7 bases; nucleotides not matched to a gene: 3. This CDR3 contains 16 residues. Complete variable domain (other parts from reference TRBV11-3 and TRBJ2-1): EAGVVQSPRYKIIEKKQPVAFWCNPISGHNTLYWYLQNLGQGPELLIRYENEEAVDDSQLPKDRFSAERLKGVDSTLKIQPAELGDSAVYLCASSLDPTSGRNEQFFGPGTRLTVL.

The chain carries TRBV7-2 and TRBJ2-6; 7 nucleotides match TRBD1. Germline V CDR1 and CDR2: SGHTA, FQGNSA. V was pared by 3 bases and J by 0 bases, with 11 bases of the junction left unmatched. The CDR3 has 19 amino acids. In nucleotides, the CDR3 is TGTGCCAGCAGCTTTCTATGGGACAGAGATCACTCTGGGGCCAACGTCCTGACTTTC. Translation gives CASSFLWDRDHSGANVLTF.

The chain recombines TRBV7-6 with TRBJ2-3; 7 bases agree with TRBD1. The CDR3 length is 13 residues. V shed 5 bases, J shed 9 bases, and the junction held 8 bases outside the gene matches. Germline CDR1 SGHVS, CDR2 FNYEAQ. The DNA for the CDR3 is TGTGCCAGCAGCCCACGGGACAGCCTGACGCAGTATTTT. It encodes CASSPRDSLTQYF. The variable domain in full, with the rest retrieved from reference TRBV7-6 and TRBJ2-3, is GAGVSQSPRYKVTKRGQDVALRCDPISGHVSLYWYRQALGQGPEFLTYFNYEAQQDKSGLPNDRFSAERPEGSISTLTIQRTEQRDSAMYRCASSPRDSLTQYFGPGTRLTVL.

The chain couples TRBV19 to TRBJ1-1; D is ambiguous. The germline V gene encodes CDR1 LNHDA and CDR2 SQIVND (reference sequence). Trimming removed 3 bases from V and 3 bases from J, with 23 bases in between. This CDR3 spans 18 amino acids. CDR3 amino acids: CASSISKYGRGGDTEAFF. The DNA for the CDR3 is TGTGCCAGTAGTATTTCGAAGTATGGTCGGGGAGGCGACACTGAAGCTTTCTTT.

This chain uses TRBV10-3 with TRBJ2-1; 9 nucleotides agree with TRBD2. Germline V gene sequence: CDR1 ENHRY, CDR2 SYGVKD. The CDR3 is made up of 17 amino acids. Trimming at V came to 0 bases and at J to 3 bases, leaving 6 bases not matched to a gene. CDR3 loop: CAISESKTSGNYNEQFF. The CDR3 coding sequence is TGTGCCATCAGTGAGTCTAAGACTAGCGGAAACTACAATGAGCAGTTCTTC.

This chain links TRBV6-5 with TRBJ2-2; the D is unclear. The CDR3 consists of 15 residues. Germline V CDR1 and CDR2: MNHEY, SVGAGI. Deletions cut 2 bases from V and 1 base from J, with 8 bases between. CDR3 in amino acids: CASSYADKNTGELFF. CDR3 sequence (DNA): TGTGCCAGCAGTTACGCAGACAAGAACACCGGGGAGCTGTTTTTT.

There are a few counts of this clone. This rearrangement joins TRBV19 to TRBJ2-1; D possibly corresponds to TRBD1 (5 bases). Germline-derived CDR1 and CDR2 are LNHDA and SQIVND (reference sequence). V gave up 4 bases and J gave up 10 bases, with 8 bases separating them. The CDR3 length is 11 residues. The CDR3 loop is CASSTRQEQFF. CDR3 nucleotides: TGTGCCAGTAGTACCAGACAGGAGCAGTTCTTC.

The rearrangement joins TRBV28 to TRBJ1-5; 7 nucleotides line up with TRBD1. V shed 5 bases, J shed 4 bases, and the junction held 8 bases outside the gene matches. This CDR3 has 15 amino acids. Looked up from germline, CDR1 is MDHEN and CDR2 is SYDVKM. The CDR3 loop is CASSQLSGGNQPQHF. Written as DNA, the CDR3 is TGTGCCAGCAGTCAATTATCAGGGGGGAATCAGCCCCAGCATTTT. The whole variable domain, remainder taken from reference TRBV28 and TRBJ1-5, is DVKVTQSSRYLVKRTGEKVFLECVQDMDHENMFWYRQDPGLGLRLIYFSYDVKMKEKGDIPEGYSVSREKKERFSLILESASTNQTSMYLCASSQLSGGNQPQHFGDGTRLSIL.

The chain recombines TRBV13 with TRBJ1-1; 10 bases agree with TRBD1. CDR1 is PRHDT and CDR2 is FYEKMQ in the germline V gene (reference sequence). This CDR3 spans 19 amino acids. J lost 3 bases, V lost 5 bases, and 18 bases had no gene match. CDR3 sequence reads: CASSAAYGTGADTDTEAFF. The CDR3 DNA reads TGTGCCAGCAGCGCGGCATACGGGACAGGGGCCGACACGGACACTGAAGCTTTCTTT.

The chain has TRBV27 and TRBJ1-4; the D gene is possibly TRBD1 (5 bases). The germline V gene encodes CDR1 MNHEY and CDR2 SMNVEV (reference sequence). The CDR3 runs to 16 residues. The V end lost 3 bases, the J end lost 0 bases, and 11 bases lay between the germline ends. For the CDR3, the DNA is TGTGCCAGCAGTTTGCGGGGGACGGCAACTAATGAAAAACTGTTTTTT. As protein: CASSLRGTATNEKLFF.

J is TRBJ2-1 and V is TRBV7-6, with TRBD2 matching 9 bases. The CDR3 is made up of 16 amino acids. Germline trimming cut 5 bases from V and 4 bases from J; bases unmatched to any gene: 9. CDR1 and CDR2 from the germline V gene are SGHVS and FNYEAQ. In DNA, the CDR3 is TGTGCCAGCAGCAAACTAACTAGCGGGCTTTACAATGAGCAGTTCTTC. Encoded protein: CASSKLTSGLYNEQFF.

This chain links TRBV7-2 with TRBJ1-4, with D unclear. The CDR3 covers 15 residues. Between the trimmed V and J ends, which lost 0 bases and 3 bases, there was a span of 8 bases. CDR1 SGHTA and CDR2 FQGNSA come from the germline V gene. CDR3 coding DNA: TGTGCCAGCAGCTTAGCCACCGCGGCTAATGAAAAACTGTTTTTT. Its translation: CASSLATAANEKLFF.

This clone was seen only a few times. The chain is built from TRBV5-5 and TRBJ2-7; 13 nucleotides align to TRBD2. The CDR3 contains 15 residues. CDR1 is SGHKS and CDR2 is YYEKEE in the germline V gene (reference sequence). Trimming at V came to 4 bases and at J to 4 bases, leaving 5 bases not matched to a gene. The CDR3 protein is CASSPPTSGRYEQYF. In DNA form, the CDR3 reads TGTGCCAGCAGCCCACCGACTAGCGGGAGGTACGAGCAGTACTTC.